This paragraph reports one T cell receptor beta chain. An end of the junction differs from the germline gene, which may be a read error. This sample stems from a study of OX40 agonist ivuxolimab in advanced cancers. Produced via immunoSEQ multiplex PCR; TCRdb's table is partial and in-frame only. The sample includes about 38,000 clones, roughly 85% of them seen just once. The CDR3 consists of 14 residues. Germline V CDR1 and CDR2: SGHTA, FQGTGA. The clonotype comes from an adult with an advanced solid tumor such as melanoma, head and neck, liver or kidney cancer. This rearrangement joins TRBV7-3 to TRBJ2-7; D might be TRBD1 (6 bases). The material sequenced was CD4+ or CD8+ T cells sorted from blood, taken in a trial of the OX40 agonist ivuxolimab. The CDR3 DNA reads as TGCGCCAGCAGCCAAGTGGACAGTTCCTACGAGCAGTACTTC. It is translated as CASSQVDSSYEQYF.